These 5 T cell receptor beta chains originate from one sample sequenced in a study of cytomegalovirus exposure and HLA in healthy donors. The PCR made use of 60 Vbeta and 13 Jbeta primers. Assay used: immunoSEQ multiplex PCR; TCRdb lists only in-frame clones, some missing. The top ten clones hold about 8.3% of a sample with 99,000 or so clones, over 70% of them seen once. Sample: PBMCs. The receptors originated from a woman in her thirties or forties in good health and CMV-seropositive.

The chain carries TRBV7-2 and TRBJ2-1, with 13 bases matching TRBD2. The V gene end was trimmed by 4 bases and the J gene end by 7 bases; junction bases not matched to a gene: 4. Germline V gene sequence: CDR1 SGHTA, CDR2 FQGNSA. The CDR3 consists of 15 residues. The CDR3 nucleotides read TGTGCCAGCAGCTCCTGGGGACTAGCGGGGAATGAGCAGTTCTTC. Translation: CASSSWGLAGNEQFF.

This chain uses TRBV6-9 with TRBJ1-1, with D possibly being TRBD1 (5 bases). Germline loops: CDR1 MNHGY, CDR2 SVAAGI. V was cut by 7 bases and J by 6 bases, with 15 bases left in between. The CDR3 extends over 13 amino acids. The CDR3 region has the DNA TGTGCCAGCACCCACGGGGGATTCGCTGAAGCTTTCTTT. Its translation: CASTHGGFAEAFF.

The chain is built from TRBV5-1 and TRBJ2-7; 9 positions match TRBD2. The CDR3 loop spans 16 amino acids. Germline V gives CDR1 SGHRS, CDR2 YFSETQ. With V trimmed by 2 bases and J by 2 bases, 8 bases remained unmatched. This CDR3 is CASSFPASGVTYEQYF. The DNA of the CDR3 is TGCGCCAGCAGCTTTCCGGCTAGCGGGGTAACCTACGAGCAGTACTTC.

The gene calls are TRBV25-1 and TRBJ1-1; D may be TRBD1 (6 bases). Trimming removed 4 bases at V and 6 bases at J, with 12 bases between. CDR3 length: 13 residues. CDR1 is MGHDK, CDR2 SYGVNS, per germline. CDR3 DNA sequence: TGTGCCAGCAGTGTACCAGGGGCCGCTGAAGCTTTCTTT. Its translation: CASSVPGAAEAFF. Full variable domain (remainder filled in from reference TRBV25-1 and TRBJ1-1): EADIYQTPRYLVIGTGKKITLECSQTMGHDKMYWYQQDPGMELHLIHYSYGVNSTEKGDLSSESTVSRIRTEHFPLTLESARPSHTSQYLCASSVPGAAEAFFGQGTRLTVV.

The chain uses TRBV6-1 and TRBJ2-3, with 16 positions matching TRBD2. V was pared by 1 base and J by 2 bases, with 6 bases of the junction left unmatched. The germline gives CDR1 MNHNS, CDR2 SASEGT. This CDR3 contains 19 residues. CDR3 amino acids: CASSEVRGLAGGPTDTQYF. DNA for the CDR3: TGTGCCAGCAGTGAAGTGAGGGGACTAGCGGGGGGGCCCACAGATACGCAGTATTTT.